This T cell receptor (beta chain) emerged from a study of shared clonotypes between healthy human individuals. Naive CD8 isolation took CD45RO-negative cells positively selected for CCR7 and excluded terminally differentiated effector memory CD45RA+ cells. Findings and caveats of the study: Across four donors, naive CD4 shared 5% to 5.5%, naive CD8 3% to 3.5%, memory CD4 more than 2%, memory CD8 under 0.5%. Sequencing depth was expected to affect clonotype sharing among donors.

Repertoires were generated with immunoSEQ multiplex PCR, while TCRdb's copy carries only in-frame clones and drops some. The table shows hundreds of thousands of clones, with 95% to 97% occurring only once. This clone was recorded once. Antigen: not known. V lost 0 bases, J lost 7 bases, and 13 bases lay in between. The CDR3 sequence is 13 residues long. CDR1 and CDR2 from the germline V gene are GTSNPN and SVGIG (reference sequence). V is TRBV30 and J is TRBJ2-7, with D perhaps assigned TRBD1 or TRBD2 (5 bases each). The TCR was taken from a woman younger than 45 in good health. The specimen sequenced was naive CD8+ T cells sorted from blood. DNA of the CDR3: TGTGCCTGGAGTGTACTGGGCTGGGGGGAGCAGTACTTC. The encoded protein is CAWSVLGWGEQYF.